These 30 T cell receptor beta chains share one sample of origin, sequenced in a study of cytomegalovirus exposure and HLA in healthy donors. Primers for the PCR totalled 60 Vbeta and 13 Jbeta. The protocol was immunoSEQ multiplex PCR, while the TCRdb copy is restricted to in-frame clones and leaves out a portion. The sample holds 110,000 to 150,000 clones, about 80% seen once. The sample comprised PBMCs. The receptors originated from a woman aged 40-49 years in good health and CMV-seronegative.

The chain has TRBV6-6 and TRBJ2-5, with D possibly being TRBD1 (6 bases). The last part of the DNA fits TRBJ2-7 better; the J call may be wrong. The CDR3 runs to 16 residues. CDR1 MNHNY and CDR2 SVGAGI come from the germline V gene (reference sequence). The CDR3 loop reads CASVIRTKTGDYEQYF. The CDR3 coding sequence is TGTGCCAGCGTCATCAGGACGAAGACAGGCGACTACGAGCAGTACTTC.

This rearrangement joins TRBV27 to TRBJ1-2; 9 bases agree with TRBD1. CDR3 length equals 16 residues. CDR1 and CDR2 from the germline V gene are MNHEY and SMNVEV (reference sequence). Trimming removed 0 bases from V and 2 bases from J; junction bases left unmatched: 4. The CDR3 bases are TGTGCCAGCAGTTTATCCCCCGGACAGGGGAACTATGGCTACACCTTC. This codes for CASSLSPGQGNYGYTF.

The chain employs TRBV9 and TRBJ1-1; a weak D match, TRBD1 (5 bases). V lost 3 bases and J lost 0, with 12 bases in between. CDR1 is SGDLS, CDR2 YYNGEE, per germline. CDR3 length: 15 residues. This CDR3 is CASSAGPGLNTEAFF. Written as DNA, the CDR3 is TGTGCCAGCAGCGCCGGGCCAGGGTTGAACACTGAAGCTTTCTTT.

This clone appeared a few times. The CDR3: CASSSGLAGATYNEQFF. CDR3 nucleotide sequence: TGCGCCAGCAGCTCCGGACTAGCGGGAGCAACTTACAATGAGCAGTTCTTC. The chain links TRBV5-1 to TRBJ2-1; TRBD2 aligns across 13 bases. Trimming at V came to 3 bases and at J to 4 bases, leaving 7 bases not matched to a gene. Germline CDR1 SGHRS, CDR2 YFSETQ. This CDR3 is built from 17 residues.

The V call is TRBV6-1, the J call TRBJ1-4; possible D gene TRBD1, 6 bases. The CDR3 loop spans 15 amino acids. Germline V CDR1 and CDR2: MNHNS, SASEGT. V was shortened by 5 bases and J by 4 bases, with 14 bases between the two germline ends. The CDR3 DNA sequence: TGTGCCAGCAGTACTCAGGGGCTGGTTAATGAAAAACTGTTTTTT. It encodes CASSTQGLVNEKLFF.

This clone was detected only once. The V and J genes are TRBV27 and TRBJ1-2, with no clear D. This CDR3 region has 16 residues. In germline, CDR1 is MNHEY, CDR2 SMNVEV (reference sequence). The V gene lost 3 bases and the J gene lost 0 bases, with 14 bases spanning the gap. CDR3 bases: TGTGCCAGCAGTTTGTCCCCCCCGCTAGCTAACTATGGCTACACCTTC. Protein sequence: CASSLSPPLANYGYTF.

This chain joins TRBV5-1 and TRBJ2-5; 7 nucleotides agree with TRBD1. Trimming took 4 bases from V and 4 from J; bases not matched to a gene: 4. There are 13 residues in the CDR3. Germline CDR1 is SGHRS and CDR2 is YFSETQ. The CDR3 nucleotides are TGCGCCAGCAGCAAAACAGGGGCAGAGACCCAGTACTTC. Translation gives CASSKTGAETQYF.

This clone was recorded once. The V gene is TRBV5-5, the J gene TRBJ2-1, with 7 bases matching TRBD2. CDR1 SGHKS and CDR2 YYEKEE come from the germline V gene (reference sequence). The V gene end was trimmed by 4 bases and the J gene end by 13 bases; junction bases not matched to a gene: 11. CDR3 size: 13 residues. The CDR3 bases are TGTGCCAGCAGCCTGGGACTATTACCCCCACAGTTCTTC. It encodes CASSLGLLPPQFF.

The CDR3 spells CASSLVRALIYGYTF. CDR3 nucleotides: TGTGCCAGCAGCTTAGTGAGGGCGCTAATCTATGGCTACACCTTC. The rearrangement links TRBV7-9 to TRBJ1-2, with D hard to call. The germline CDR1 and CDR2 sequences are SEHNR and FQNEAQ (reference sequence). This CDR3 region has 15 residues. Trimming pared 1 base from V and 4 bases from J, leaving 13 bases between.

Turning to this clone: One end of the junction does not line up with germline, which may come from a read error. Other DNA sequences in this sample translate to the same CDR3. The gene calls are TRBV29-1 and TRBJ2-3; maybe TRBD2 (5 bases). CDR3 length: 13 residues. Germline CDR1 reads SQVTM; CDR2 reads ANQGSEA. CDR3 bases: TGCAGCGTTAGTGGGAGCGGCACGGATACGCAGTATTTT. It translates to CSVSGSGTDTQYF.

This chain joins TRBV2 and TRBJ1-5, with 7 bases matching TRBD1. The CDR3 sequence is 13 residues long. CDR1 and CDR2 from the germline V gene are SNHLY and FYNNEI. Losses at the gene ends were 5 bases for V and 5 bases for J; bases not matched to a gene: 3. The DNA of the CDR3 is TGTGCCAGCAGTTCACAGGGGCATCAGCCCCAGCATTTT. As protein: CASSSQGHQPQHF.

This clone was picked up a small number of times. CDR3 nucleotide sequence: TGTGCCAGCAGCTCGCCAGGGTTGGGGGGAGAGACCCAGTACTTC. It codes for CASSSPGLGGETQYF. The chain uses TRBV5-4 and TRBJ2-5; TRBD2 is a possible D gene (6 bases). V lost 3 bases and J 4 bases, leaving 16 bases between the germline ends. This CDR3 contains 15 residues. CDR1 SGHNT and CDR2 YYREEE come from the germline V gene (reference sequence).

The V gene is TRBV7-3, the J gene TRBJ2-5, with 13 bases that match TRBD2. CDR1 is SGHTA and CDR2 is FQGTGA in the germline V gene. The J segment lost 5 bases and the V segment lost 5 bases, leaving 5 bases of the junction unmatched. The CDR3 extends over 15 amino acids. The CDR3 region has the DNA TGTGCCAGCAGCACTAGCGGGAGGGCCGCTGAGACCCAGTACTTC. Its translation is CASSTSGRAAETQYF.

This clone occurred a few times. The chain recombines TRBV11-1 with TRBJ2-3, with 15 bases identical to TRBD2. The CDR3 length is 16 residues. Per germline, CDR1 SGHAT and CDR2 FQDESV (reference sequence). V gave up 3 bases and J gave up 7 bases; unmatched junction bases: 5. The CDR3 DNA is TGTGCCAGCAGCTTCGCCGGGACTAGCGGGGGGAATACGCAGTATTTT. Its protein is CASSFAGTSGGNTQYF. The full variable domain, in which reference TRBV11-1 and TRBJ2-3 provide the parts outside the CDR3, is EAEVAQSPRYKITEKSQAVAFWCDPISGHATLYWYRQILGQGPELLVQFQDESVVDDSQLPKDRFSAERLKGVDSTLKIQPAELGDSAMYLCASSFAGTSGGNTQYFGPGTRLTVL.

The chain combines TRBV19 with TRBJ2-2; no reliable D call. Trimming cost V 3 bases and J 0 bases, with 8 bases left between them. Germline V CDR1 and CDR2: LNHDA, SQIVND (reference sequence). This CDR3 is 15 amino acids long. This CDR3 is CASSIRASNTGELFF. DNA of the CDR3: TGTGCCAGTAGTATCCGAGCTTCGAACACCGGGGAGCTGTTTTTT.

The chain recombines TRBV30 with TRBJ1-6; a possible D gene is TRBD1 (5 bases). V was cut by 0 bases and J by 12 bases, with 12 bases left in between. CDR3 length equals 13 residues. Germline values: CDR1 GTSNPN, CDR2 SVGIG (reference sequence). CDR3 residues: CAWSVQAVKPLHF. CDR3 DNA sequence: TGTGCCTGGAGTGTACAGGCTGTAAAACCCCTCCACTTT.

The chain links TRBV18 to TRBJ2-7, with 11 nucleotides matching TRBD1. J lost 2 bases, V lost 6 bases, and 6 bases had no gene match. This CDR3 has 15 amino acids. The germline V gene encodes CDR1 KGHSH and CDR2 LQKENI. This CDR3 reads CASSTGQGGTYEQYF. In DNA, the CDR3 is TGTGCCAGCTCGACGGGACAGGGGGGGACCTACGAGCAGTACTTC. The variable domain in full, completed from reference TRBV18 and TRBJ2-7, reads NAGVMQNPRHLVRRRGQEARLRCSPMKGHSHVYWYRQLPEEGLKFMVYLQKENIIDESGMPKERFSAEFPKEGPSILRIQQVVRGDSAAYFCASSTGQGGTYEQYFGPGTRLTVT.

This clone appeared a few times. J is TRBJ1-2 and V is TRBV11-2; 7 positions match TRBD1. This CDR3 is built from 15 residues. The V segment lost 4 bases and the J segment 8 bases; nucleotides outside the gene matches: 13. The germline CDR1 and CDR2 sequences are SGHAT and FQNNGV. The CDR3 spells CASSSFRDSVGGYTF. The CDR3 DNA reads TGTGCCAGCAGCTCCTTTAGGGACAGCGTTGGGGGCTACACCTTC.

This chain links TRBV9 with TRBJ2-2; D is ambiguous. Trimming took off 4 bases at V and 0 bases at J, with 10 bases between the two ends. The CDR3 spans 15 residues. Germline V gene lookup returns CDR1 SGDLS and CDR2 YYNGEE. CDR3 DNA sequence: TGTGCCAGCAGCCTAGACTCACCGAACACCGGGGAGCTGTTTTTT. The encoded protein is CASSLDSPNTGELFF. The full variable domain, with the rest looked up from reference TRBV9 and TRBJ2-2, is DSGVTQTPKHLITATGQRVTLRCSPRSGDLSVYWYQQSLDQGLQFLIQYYNGEERAKGNILERFSAQQFPDLHSELNLSSLELGDSALYFCASSLDSPNTGELFFGEGSRLTVL.

This chain uses TRBV5-1 with TRBJ2-5; 8 nucleotides match TRBD2. V lost 5 bases, J lost 5 bases, and 14 bases stayed unmatched. CDR1 is SGHRS, CDR2 YFSETQ, per germline. The CDR3 is 16 amino acids. The CDR3 sequence: CASRSYSGGPMETQYF. The CDR3 DNA reads TGCGCCAGCAGGTCTTACTCGGGAGGGCCTATGGAGACCCAGTACTTC.

The chain recombines TRBV6-5 with TRBJ1-5; D perhaps matches TRBD1 (5 bases). CDR1 is MNHEY, CDR2 SVGAGI, per germline. CDR3 size: 14 residues. The V end lost 2 bases, the J end lost 6 bases, and 11 bases lay between the germline ends. The CDR3 region is CASSYTGGSQPQHF. DNA of the CDR3: TGTGCCAGCAGTTACACGGGGGGAAGTCAGCCCCAGCATTTT.

This chain joins TRBV29-1 and TRBJ2-3; 7 bases match TRBD2. Trimming cost V 4 bases and J 4 bases; bases outside gene matches: 5. CDR3 length equals 13 residues. Germline lookup yields CDR1 SQVTM and CDR2 ANQGSEA. The CDR3 region has the DNA TGCAGCGTTGGAGGGAGGGGAGCAGATACGCAGTATTTT. It yields the protein CSVGGRGADTQYF.

V gene TRBV7-8 combines with J gene TRBJ2-1; TRBD2 matches 7 bases. From germline, CDR1 is SGHVS and CDR2 FQNEAQ. The CDR3 spans 17 residues. V gave up 3 bases and J gave up 0 bases; unmatched junction bases: 8. In DNA, the CDR3 is TGTGCCAGCAGCTTCCGCCCGGGACTAAGCTCCTACAATGAGCAGTTCTTC. Translation: CASSFRPGLSSYNEQFF.

This clone was found a few times. The DNA of the CDR3 is TGTGCCAGCAGCTTGTATGCACAGGGAATGGCAGCTTTCTTT. Its translation: CASSLYAQGMAAFF. The genes are TRBV7-2 and TRBJ1-1, with D perhaps matching TRBD1 (6 bases). This CDR3 has 14 residues. Trimming took off 3 bases at V and 10 bases at J, with 18 bases between the two ends. CDR1 is SGHTA, CDR2 FQGNSA, per germline. The variable domain in full, completed from reference TRBV7-2 and TRBJ1-1, reads GAGVSQSPSNKVTEKGKDVELRCDPISGHTALYWYRQSLGQGLEFLIYFQGNSAPDKSGLPSDRFSAERTGGSVSTLTIQRTQQEDSAVYLCASSLYAQGMAAFFGQGTRLTVV.

The CDR3 here is CASNEQFGTDTQYF. The CDR3 DNA sequence: TGTGCCAGCAATGAGCAATTCGGCACAGATACGCAGTATTTT. The chain couples TRBV13 to TRBJ2-3; no firm D call. CDR3 size: 14 residues. Germline V CDR1 and CDR2: PRHDT, FYEKMQ (reference sequence). Between the trimmed V and J ends, which lost 7 bases and 1 base, there was a span of 12 bases. Full variable domain (remainder filled in from reference TRBV13 and TRBJ2-3): AAGVIQSPRHLIKEKRETATLKCYPIPRHDTVYWYQQGPGQDPQFLISFYEKMQSDKGSIPDRFSAQQFSDYHSELNMSSLELGDSALYFCASNEQFGTDTQYFGPGTRLTVL.

The chain couples TRBV21-1 to TRBJ2-7; TRBD2 is taken as the D call from the table, unchecked against the DNA. TRBV21-1 is a pseudogene. The CDR3 length is 8 residues. The CDR3 region has the DNA TGTCTGGAGGGGGAGCAGTACTTC. Its protein is CLEGEQYF.

A single count supports this clone. The chain employs TRBV6-6 and TRBJ2-7; a weak D match, TRBD2 (6 bases). Germline CDR1 and CDR2: MNHNY and SVGAGI (reference sequence). Trimming removed 4 bases at V and 4 bases at J, with 11 bases between. The CDR3 sequence is 13 residues long. The chain's CDR3 is CASSSLRGYEQYF. CDR3 DNA: TGTGCCAGCAGTTCACTCCGGGGGTACGAGCAGTACTTC.

The rearrangement uses TRBV9 and TRBJ2-1; TRBD2 is a possible D gene (5 bases). CDR3 size: 13 residues. Between the trimmed V and J ends, which lost 4 bases and 10 bases, there was a span of 15 bases. Per the germline V gene, CDR1 is SGDLS and CDR2 is YYNGEE. The CDR3 spells CASSTGSGGEQFF. DNA of the CDR3: TGTGCCAGCAGCACGGGGAGTGGCGGAGAGCAGTTCTTC.

This rearrangement joins TRBV7-2 to TRBJ1-2; no reliable D call. The V end lost 1 base, the J end lost 5 bases, and 11 bases lay between the germline ends. CDR1 SGHTA and CDR2 FQGNSA come from the germline V gene. CDR3 length: 14 amino acids. CDR3 sequence reads: CASSLVARDYGYTF. DNA of the CDR3: TGTGCCAGCAGCTTAGTAGCCAGAGATTATGGCTACACCTTC.

This chain uses TRBV7-9 with TRBJ1-1, with unresolved D. Trimming left V 0 bases short and J 5 bases short, with 7 bases between. Germline CDR1 is SEHNR and CDR2 is FQNEAQ (reference sequence). This CDR3 is built from 13 residues. CDR3 coding DNA: TGTGCCAGCAGCTTAGCCGCGGAGACTGAAGCTTTCTTT. Translated: CASSLAAETEAFF. The whole variable domain, filled in from reference TRBV7-9 and TRBJ1-1, reads DTGVSQNPRHKITKRGQNVTFRCDPISEHNRLYWYRQTLGQGPEFLTYFQNEAQLEKSRLLSDRFSAERPKGSFSTLEIQRTEQGDSAMYLCASSLAAETEAFFGQGTRLTVV.